The 8 T cell receptor beta chains reported below all come from one sample, sequenced in a study of blood T cell repertoires in COVID-19. This table comes from immunoSEQ multiplex PCR, and its TCRdb copy is limited to in-frame clones, with some not included. The sample consists of approximately 250,000 clones, 70% to 90% of them appearing once. The specimen was PBMCs or T cells enriched from blood (not recorded which). Every receptor here comes from a woman aged 60 to 75 in a cohort exposed to, infected with or recovered from COVID-19 (not recorded which).

The rearrangement uses TRBV18 and TRBJ1-5; 7 nucleotides line up with TRBD1. The CDR3 contains 16 residues. The germline CDR1 and CDR2 sequences are KGHSH and LQKENI. Germline trimming cut 1 base from V and 4 bases from J; bases unmatched to any gene: 7. The chain's CDR3 is CASSPQGTEPNQPQHF. The CDR3, as DNA: TGTGCCAGCTCACCACAGGGGACAGAGCCTAATCAGCCCCAGCATTTT. Looking up the rest from reference TRBV18 and TRBJ1-5 gives the full variable domain: NAGVMQNPRHLVRRRGQEARLRCSPMKGHSHVYWYRQLPEEGLKFMVYLQKENIIDESGMPKERFSAEFPKEGPSILRIQQVVRGDSAAYFCASSPQGTEPNQPQHFGDGTRLSIL.

This chain uses TRBV5-1 with TRBJ2-3; 10 bases match TRBD1. Per the germline V gene, CDR1 is SGHRS and CDR2 is YFSETQ. Unmatched junction bases numbered 8, after V lost 4 bases and J lost 0 bases. The CDR3 length is 17 residues. The CDR3 sequence: CASSGGTGDPSTDTQYF. The CDR3 DNA sequence: TGCGCCAGCAGCGGCGGGACAGGGGACCCTAGCACAGATACGCAGTATTTT.

This clone was seen a few times. The chain employs TRBV5-4 and TRBJ1-1; 8 bases agree with TRBD1. The CDR3 has 15 amino acids. CDR1 and CDR2 from the germline V gene are SGHNT and YYREEE (reference sequence). V lost 4 bases and J lost 2; bases outside the gene matches: 7. CDR3 in DNA: TGTGCCAGCAGCCCAGGGGGCGGGAGAAACACTGAAGCTTTCTTT. Translated, it gives CASSPGGGRNTEAFF.

The chain carries TRBV13 and TRBJ2-3; 12 bases line up with TRBD2. CDR3 length equals 17 residues. The ends lost 7 bases at V and 1 base at J; junction bases unmatched: 9. CDR1 and CDR2 from the germline V gene are PRHDT and FYEKMQ (reference sequence). The DNA for the CDR3 is TGTGCCAGCATGGTCCGGACTAGCGGGGCGCGCACAGATACGCAGTATTTT. Its translation is CASMVRTSGARTDTQYF.

The V call is TRBV10-3, the J call TRBJ1-2, with TRBD1 identical over 9 bases. Germline V gene data show CDR1 as ENHRY and CDR2 as SYGVKD. The length of the CDR3 is 17 residues. With V trimmed by 3 bases and J by 8 bases, 16 bases remained unmatched. The CDR3 here is CAISDPTGGAYLRGYTF. DNA of the CDR3: TGTGCCATCAGTGACCCTACAGGGGGCGCGTATTTGCGCGGCTACACCTTC.

This clone has a handful of counts. CDR3 bases: TGTGCCAGCAGTCCTAGCGGGAGGAAGGAGACCCAGTACTTC. Its translation: CASSPSGRKETQYF. The V and J genes are TRBV27 and TRBJ2-5, with 11 bases lining up with TRBD2. The CDR3 is 14 residues long. In germline, CDR1 is MNHEY, CDR2 SMNVEV (reference sequence). V shed 5 bases and J 5 bases; nucleotides not matched to a gene: 4.

CDR3 loop: CASSLGQVTYNEQFF. The DNA of the CDR3 is TGTGCCAGCAGTTTGGGACAGGTAACCTACAATGAGCAGTTCTTC. The rearrangement uses TRBV28 and TRBJ2-1; the match to TRBD1 covers 8 bases. The V gene end was trimmed by 3 bases and the J gene end by 2 bases; junction bases not matched to a gene: 3. The CDR3 loop spans 15 amino acids. The germline gives CDR1 MDHEN, CDR2 SYDVKM.

This clone is a singleton in its sample. This rearrangement joins TRBV5-1 to TRBJ1-1; perhaps TRBD1 as D (5 bases). Trimming took off 4 bases at V and 3 bases at J, with 13 bases between the two ends. The CDR3 sequence is 14 residues long. Germline V gene sequence: CDR1 SGHRS, CDR2 YFSETQ. The CDR3 coding sequence is TGCGCCAGCAGCCCGGGACTCCTCTACACTGAAGCTTTCTTT. Residues: CASSPGLLYTEAFF.